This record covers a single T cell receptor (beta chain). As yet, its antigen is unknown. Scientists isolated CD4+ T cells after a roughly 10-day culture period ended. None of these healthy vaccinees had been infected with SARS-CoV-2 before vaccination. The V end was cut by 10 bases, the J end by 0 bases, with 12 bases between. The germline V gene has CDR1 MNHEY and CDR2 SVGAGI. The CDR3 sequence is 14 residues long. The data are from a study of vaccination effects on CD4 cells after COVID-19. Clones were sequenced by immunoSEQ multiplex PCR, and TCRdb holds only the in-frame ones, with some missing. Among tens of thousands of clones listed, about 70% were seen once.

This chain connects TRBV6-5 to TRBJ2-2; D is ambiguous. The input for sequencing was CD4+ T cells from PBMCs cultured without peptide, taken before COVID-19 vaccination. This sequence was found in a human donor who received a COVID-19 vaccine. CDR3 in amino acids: CAILRAANTGELFF. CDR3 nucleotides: TGTGCCATCCTTAGGGCGGCGAACACCGGGGAGCTGTTTTTT.